The clone carrying this T cell receptor beta chain was seen a few times. KT2 cells were mixed with fixed PBMC numbers at varying ratios. The data are from a study of quantifying T cell responses using KT2 cells. Turning to the study itself: Reverse transcription used primers in the TCR alpha and beta constant regions. The second PCR was a qPCR stopped at a predetermined fluorescence threshold. Under optimum conditions, T4 ligation efficiency was estimated at more than 8.5%.

The cDNA 3' end received a ligated oligonucleotide with a UMI. An equimolar mix of RC1.1 and RC1.2 primed the beta chain across TRBC1 and TRBC2. Separate processing of TCR alpha and beta chains began at the second PCR. TCRdb re-called the UMI-ligation and nested PCR reads through MiXCR, storing one row per CDR3 protein. Among just under 50,000 distinct CDR3 sequences listed, 9.5% to 13% were seen once. Trimming shortened V by 5 bases and J by 1 base, and 12 bases separated the two germline ends. The CDR3 sequence is 15 residues long. Germline V lookup: CDR1 KGHDR, CDR2 SFDVKD. The clonotype was recovered from a human donor. This chain uses TRBV24-1 with TRBJ2-3; D ambiguous. Sequenced input: PBMCs spiked with cells of the T cell clone KT2. The CDR3 sequence: CATSGGKAGTDTQYF. CDR3 DNA: TGTGCCACCAGTGGGGGAAAAGCTGGCACAGATACGCAGTATTTT.